The entry below describes one TCR beta chain. V shed 1 base and J shed 0 bases, with 9 bases lying between them. Germline lookup yields CDR1 LGHDT and CDR2 YNNKEL (reference sequence). There are 15 residues in the CDR3. This sample stems from a study of T cell responses to AZD1222 COVID-19 vaccine. TCRdb's copy holds only in-frame clones and misses some; the assay was immunoSEQ multiplex PCR. The data hold 93,000 or so clones, with 91% observed a single time. The rearrangement uses TRBV3-1 (or the pseudogene TRBV3-2) and TRBJ1-1; no reliable D call. The source was peripheral blood, collected on day 0 of AZD1222 vaccination. The sequence was obtained from an adult in good health. CDR3 in DNA: TGTGCCAGCAGCCAAGCCCTTAGTGTGAACACTGAAGCTTTCTTT. This gives the protein CASSQALSVNTEAFF.